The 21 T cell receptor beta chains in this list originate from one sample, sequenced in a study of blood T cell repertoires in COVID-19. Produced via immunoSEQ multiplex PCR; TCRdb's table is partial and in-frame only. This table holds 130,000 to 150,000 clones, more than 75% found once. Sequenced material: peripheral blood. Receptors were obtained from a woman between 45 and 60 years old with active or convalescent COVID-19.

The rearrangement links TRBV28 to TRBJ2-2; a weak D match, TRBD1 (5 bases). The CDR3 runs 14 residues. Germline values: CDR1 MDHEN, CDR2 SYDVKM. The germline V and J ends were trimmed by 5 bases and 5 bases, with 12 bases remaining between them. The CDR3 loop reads CASSPISGTGELFF. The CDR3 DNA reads TGTGCCAGCAGTCCAATTTCAGGGACCGGGGAGCTGTTTTTT.

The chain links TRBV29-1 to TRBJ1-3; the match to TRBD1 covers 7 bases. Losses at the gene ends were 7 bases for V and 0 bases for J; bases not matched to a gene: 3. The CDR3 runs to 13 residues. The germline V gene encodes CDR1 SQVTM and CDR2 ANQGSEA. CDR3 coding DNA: TGCAGCGCTTCAGGGGGCTCTGGAAACACCATATATTTT. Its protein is CSASGGSGNTIYF.

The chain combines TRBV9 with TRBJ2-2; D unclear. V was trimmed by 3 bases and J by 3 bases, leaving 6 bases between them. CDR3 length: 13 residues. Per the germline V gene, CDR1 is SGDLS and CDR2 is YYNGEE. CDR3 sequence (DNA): TGTGCCAGCAGCGGGCTTTACACCGGGGAGCTGTTTTTT. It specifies CASSGLYTGELFF.

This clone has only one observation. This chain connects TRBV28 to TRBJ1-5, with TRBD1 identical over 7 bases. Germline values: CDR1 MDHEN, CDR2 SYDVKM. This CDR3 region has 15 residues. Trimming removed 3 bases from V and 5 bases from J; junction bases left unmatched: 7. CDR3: CASSFLTDRDQPQHF. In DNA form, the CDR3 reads TGTGCCAGCAGTTTTCTCACAGACAGGGATCAGCCCCAGCATTTT.

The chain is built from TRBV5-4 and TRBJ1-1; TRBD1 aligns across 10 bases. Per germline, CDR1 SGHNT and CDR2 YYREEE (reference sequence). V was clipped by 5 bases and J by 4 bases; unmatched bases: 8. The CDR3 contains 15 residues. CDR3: CASRSDRGPGTEAFF. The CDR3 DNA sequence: TGTGCCAGCAGATCAGACAGGGGGCCTGGCACTGAAGCTTTCTTT.

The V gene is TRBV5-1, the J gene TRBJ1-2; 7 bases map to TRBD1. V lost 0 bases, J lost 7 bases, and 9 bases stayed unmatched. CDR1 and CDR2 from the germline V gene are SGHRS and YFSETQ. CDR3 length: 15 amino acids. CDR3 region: CASSLGNRGVVGYTF. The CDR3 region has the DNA TGCGCCAGCAGCTTGGGAAACAGGGGTGTAGTTGGCTACACCTTC.

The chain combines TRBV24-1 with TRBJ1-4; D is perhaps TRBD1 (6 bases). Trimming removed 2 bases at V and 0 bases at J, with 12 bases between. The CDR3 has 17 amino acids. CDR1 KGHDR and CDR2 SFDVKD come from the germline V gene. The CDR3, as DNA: TGTGCCACCAGTGATTCCACAGGGACACCAACTAATGAAAAACTGTTTTTT. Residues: CATSDSTGTPTNEKLFF.

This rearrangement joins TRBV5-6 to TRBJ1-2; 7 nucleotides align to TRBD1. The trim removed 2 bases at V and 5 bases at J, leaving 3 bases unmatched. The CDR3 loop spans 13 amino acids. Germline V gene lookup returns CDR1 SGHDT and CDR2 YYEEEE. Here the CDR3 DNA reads TGTGCCAGCAGCTTTCCAGGGGGGTATGGCTACACCTTC. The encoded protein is CASSFPGGYGYTF.

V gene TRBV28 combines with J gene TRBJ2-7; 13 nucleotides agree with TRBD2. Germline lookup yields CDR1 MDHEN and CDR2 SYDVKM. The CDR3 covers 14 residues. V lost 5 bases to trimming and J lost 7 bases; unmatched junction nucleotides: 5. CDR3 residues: CASSQLAGGREQYF. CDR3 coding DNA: TGTGCCAGCAGTCAACTAGCGGGAGGGCGGGAGCAGTACTTC.

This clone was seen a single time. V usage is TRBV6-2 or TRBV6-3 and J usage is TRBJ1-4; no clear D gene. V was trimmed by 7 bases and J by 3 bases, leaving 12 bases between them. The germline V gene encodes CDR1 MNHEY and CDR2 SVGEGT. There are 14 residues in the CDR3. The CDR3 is CASTPVDSNEKLFF. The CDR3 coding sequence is TGTGCCAGCACCCCCGTGGACTCTAATGAAAAACTGTTTTTT.

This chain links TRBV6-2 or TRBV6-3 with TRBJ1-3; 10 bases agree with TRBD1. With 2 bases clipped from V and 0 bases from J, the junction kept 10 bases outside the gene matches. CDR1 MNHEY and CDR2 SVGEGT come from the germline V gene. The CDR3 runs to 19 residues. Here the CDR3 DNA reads TGTGCCAGCAGTTACACCGGACAGGGGGACATCTTCTCTGGAAACACCATATATTTT. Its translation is CASSYTGQGDIFSGNTIYF.

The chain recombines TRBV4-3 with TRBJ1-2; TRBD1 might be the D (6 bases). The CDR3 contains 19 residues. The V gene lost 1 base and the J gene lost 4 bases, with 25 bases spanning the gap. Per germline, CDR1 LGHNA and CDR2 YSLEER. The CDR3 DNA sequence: TGCGCCAGCAGCCAAGGAGGATCCCTTCCGGGGGGGCGCTCCTATGGCTACACCTTC. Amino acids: CASSQGGSLPGGRSYGYTF.

The DNA for the CDR3 is TGTGCCTGGAGTGTTACAGGGCCCACGGGGGCTTTCTTT. This gives the protein CAWSVTGPTGAFF. The chain recombines TRBV30 with TRBJ1-1; perhaps TRBD1 as D (6 bases). Germline CDR1 is GTSNPN and CDR2 is SVGIG (reference sequence). The ends were cut back, 0 bases at V and 11 bases at J, with 16 bases in the middle. This CDR3 region has 13 residues.

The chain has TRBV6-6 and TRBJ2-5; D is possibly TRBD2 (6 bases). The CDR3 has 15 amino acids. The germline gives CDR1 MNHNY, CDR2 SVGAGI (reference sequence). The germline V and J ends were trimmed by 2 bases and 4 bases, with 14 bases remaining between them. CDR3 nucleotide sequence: TGTGCCAGCAGTTACCCCGGAGGGGCGGGAGAGACCCAGTACTTC. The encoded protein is CASSYPGGAGETQYF.

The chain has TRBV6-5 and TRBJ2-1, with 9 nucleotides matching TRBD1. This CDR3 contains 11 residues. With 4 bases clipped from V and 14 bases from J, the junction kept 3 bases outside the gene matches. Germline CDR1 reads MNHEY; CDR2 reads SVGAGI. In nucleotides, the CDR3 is TGTGCCAGCAGTTCTCGACAGGGGGAGTTCTTC. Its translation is CASSSRQGEFF.

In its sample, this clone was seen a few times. The CDR3 DNA is TGCGCCAGCAATATGGGGACAGGATCCTACGAGCAGTACTTC. This translates into CASNMGTGSYEQYF. The chain couples TRBV5-1 to TRBJ2-7, with 8 positions matching TRBD1. The CDR3 totals 14 residues. Germline CDR1 reads SGHRS; CDR2 reads YFSETQ. J was trimmed by 1 base and V by 6 bases; bases with no gene match: 6.

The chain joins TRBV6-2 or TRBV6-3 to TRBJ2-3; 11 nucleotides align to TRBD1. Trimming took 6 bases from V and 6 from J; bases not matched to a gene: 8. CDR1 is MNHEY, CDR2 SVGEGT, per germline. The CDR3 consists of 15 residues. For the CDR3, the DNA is TGTGCCAGCAGCACCGGGACAGGGGGGTCGGATACGCAGTATTTT. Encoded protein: CASSTGTGGSDTQYF.

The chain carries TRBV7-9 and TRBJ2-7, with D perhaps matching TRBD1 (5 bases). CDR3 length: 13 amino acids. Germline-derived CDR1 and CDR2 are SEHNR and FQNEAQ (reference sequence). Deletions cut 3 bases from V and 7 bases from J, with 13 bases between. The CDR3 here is CASSFSQGQEQYF. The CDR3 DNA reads TGTGCCAGCAGCTTTAGTCAGGGCCAAGAGCAGTACTTC.

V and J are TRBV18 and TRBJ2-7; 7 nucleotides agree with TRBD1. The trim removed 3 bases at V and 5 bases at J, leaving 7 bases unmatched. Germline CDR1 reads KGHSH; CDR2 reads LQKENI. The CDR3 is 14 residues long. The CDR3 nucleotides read TGTGCCAGCTCACCCTTTAGACAGGGCGACGAGCAGTACTTC. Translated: CASSPFRQGDEQYF.

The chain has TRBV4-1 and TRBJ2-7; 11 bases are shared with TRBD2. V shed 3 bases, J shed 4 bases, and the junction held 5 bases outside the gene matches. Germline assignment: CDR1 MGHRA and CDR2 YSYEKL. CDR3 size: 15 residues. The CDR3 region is CASSHSSGGRYEQYF. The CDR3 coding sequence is TGCGCCAGCAGCCATTCTAGCGGGGGGAGGTACGAGCAGTACTTC.

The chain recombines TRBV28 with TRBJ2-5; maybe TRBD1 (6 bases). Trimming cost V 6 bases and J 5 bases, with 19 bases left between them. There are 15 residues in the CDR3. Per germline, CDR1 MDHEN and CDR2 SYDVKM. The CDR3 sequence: CASRGTKVGLETQYF. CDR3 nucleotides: TGTGCCAGCAGGGGGACAAAAGTAGGGCTGGAGACCCAGTACTTC.